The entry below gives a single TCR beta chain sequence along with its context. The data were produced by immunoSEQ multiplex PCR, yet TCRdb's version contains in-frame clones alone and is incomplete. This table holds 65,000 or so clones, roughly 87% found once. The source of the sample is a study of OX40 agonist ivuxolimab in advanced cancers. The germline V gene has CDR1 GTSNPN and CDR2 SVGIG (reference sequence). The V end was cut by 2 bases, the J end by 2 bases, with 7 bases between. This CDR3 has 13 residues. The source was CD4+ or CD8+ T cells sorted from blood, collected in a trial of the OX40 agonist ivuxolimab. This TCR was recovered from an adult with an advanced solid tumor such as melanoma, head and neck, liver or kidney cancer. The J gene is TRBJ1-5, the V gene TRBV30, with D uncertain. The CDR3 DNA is TGTGCCTGGAGTACGGTGGGCAATCAGCCCCAGCATTTT. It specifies CAWSTVGNQPQHF.